A selection of T cell receptor beta chains follows, all from one sample in a study of technical replicates of blood from a handful of donors. Measured with immunoSEQ multiplex PCR; TCRdb has only the in-frame clones, and not every one. The sample lists around 95,000 clones, around 95% occurring once. Material: T cells isolated from PBMCs. Receptors were obtained from a human donor in good health. Each CDR3 is given with its conserved first and last residue. The order of the fields is V gene, D gene, clone size, J gene, CDR3 protein, CDR3 DNA. The D gene is left open where the match is weak. Expanded clones are given a class, and other clones once, few, many or no size at all.

>TRBV27|TRBD1|.|TRBJ2-2
CASSSTGGYTGELFF
TGTGCCAGCAGTTCGACAGGGGGCTACACCGGGGAGCTGTTTTTT
>TRBV10-1|.|few|TRBJ1-2
CASSDETYGYTF
TGCGCCAGCAGCGACGAGACTTATGGCTACACCTTC
>TRBV4-1|TRBD2|.|TRBJ2-7
CASSQGFGVLAGVTHEQYF
TGCGCCAGCAGCCAAGGGTTCGGGGTTCTTGCGGGAGTCACCCACGAGCAGTACTTC
>TRBV29-1|.|.|TRBJ1-2
CSVSGGNVTYGYTF
TGCAGCGTTAGTGGCGGGAACGTGACCTATGGCTACACCTTC
>TRBV2|.|.|TRBJ2-3
CASSEGGRVPYTDTQYF
TGTGCCAGCAGTGAAGGGGGCAGGGTGCCGTACACAGATACGCAGTATTTT
>TRBV7-6|.|.|TRBJ2-5
CASSSRPGHSLQETQYF
TGTGCCAGCAGCAGCCGACCGGGACACTCCCTCCAAGAGACCCAGTACTTC
>TRBV19|.|.|TRBJ2-7
CASSSLGRAGSYEQYF
TGTGCCAGTAGTTCCCTAGGTCGAGCGGGCTCCTACGAGCAGTACTTC
>TRBV10-3|TRBD2|.|TRBJ2-3
CAISTPRTSGITDTQYF
TGTGCCATCAGTACTCCTAGGACTAGCGGGATTACAGATACGCAGTATTTT
>TRBV5-1|TRBD1|.|TRBJ2-1
CASSLGQGNEQFF
TGCGCCAGCAGCTTGGGACAGGGTAACGAGCAGTTCTTC
>TRBV6-5|.|.|TRBJ2-3
CASRKASTDTQYF
TGTGCCAGCCGGAAAGCGAGCACAGATACGCAGTATTTT
>TRBV19|.|.|TRBJ2-5
CASSPQASQETQYF
TGTGCCAGTAGCCCCCAGGCCTCCCAAGAGACCCAGTACTTC
>TRBV6-5|TRBD1|once|TRBJ2-5
CASSSDRFQETQYF
TGTGCCAGCAGTTCGGACAGGTTTCAAGAGACCCAGTACTTC
>TRBV7-3|.|.|TRBJ2-7
CASSLREEGEQYF
TGTGCCAGCAGCTTAAGGGAGGAGGGCGAGCAGTACTTC
>TRBV6-1|.|.|TRBJ2-7
CASLKPGTPSYEQYF
TGTGCCAGCTTAAAGCCCGGGACTCCGTCCTACGAGCAGTACTTC
>TRBV11-2|.|.|TRBJ2-6
CASSLFPVSGANVLTF
TGTGCCAGCAGCTTATTTCCCGTCTCTGGGGCCAACGTCCTGACTTTC
>TRBV15|TRBD2|.|TRBJ2-1
CATSTLSGGGDNEQFF
TGTGCCACCAGCACGCTTAGCGGGGGGGGAGACAATGAGCAGTTCTTC
>TRBV18|TRBD2|.|TRBJ2-5
CASSQKTGLAQKTQYF
TGTGCCAGCTCACAGAAAACAGGACTAGCCCAGAAGACCCAGTACTTC
>TRBV4-1|TRBD1|once|TRBJ2-5
CASSQGDRGVETQYF
TGCGCCAGCAGCCAAGGGGACAGGGGGGTTGAGACCCAGTACTTC
>TRBV2|.|.|TRBJ2-5
CASSPSRDLNQETQYF
TGTGCCAGCTCACCGTCCCGGGACTTGAATCAAGAGACCCAGTACTTC
>TRBV9|TRBD2|.|TRBJ2-1
CASSAGGAPNEQFF
TGTGCCAGCAGCGCCGGGGGGGCCCCCAATGAGCAGTTCTTC
>TRBV7-3|TRBD1|.|TRBJ2-5
CASSPTGAPGGTQYF
TGTGCCAGCAGCCCGACAGGGGCACCAGGTGGGACCCAGTACTTC
>TRBV9|.|once|TRBJ2-1
CASSVAPSVYLDNEQFF
TGTGCCAGCAGCGTAGCCCCCTCGGTGTATTTAGACAATGAGCAGTTCTTC
>TRBV6-5|.|.|TRBJ2-1
CASSYQILESVNEQFF
TGTGCCAGCAGTTACCAAATACTAGAGAGCGTAAATGAGCAGTTCTTC
>TRBV6-1|TRBD1|.|TRBJ1-2
CASSEGQPKNYGYTF
TGTGCCAGCAGTGAGGGACAGCCCAAGAACTATGGCTACACCTTC
>TRBV2|TRBD2|.|TRBJ2-2
CAIPDSGGATGELFF
TGTGCCATCCCGGATAGCGGGGGGGCTACCGGGGAGCTGTTTTTT
>TRBV11-3|.|.|TRBJ2-1
CASSDSVGYTINEQFF
TGTGCCAGCAGTGACAGCGTTGGGTATACTATCAATGAGCAGTTCTTC
>TRBV6-4|TRBD1|few|TRBJ2-5
CASSDGTGGQETQYF
TGTGCCAGCAGTGACGGGACAGGGGGCCAAGAGACCCAGTACTTC